The 24 T cell receptor beta chains given below trace back to one sample, sequenced in a study of cytomegalovirus exposure and HLA in healthy donors. The PCR employed 60 Vbeta primers together with 13 Jbeta primers. Data came from immunoSEQ multiplex PCR; TCRdb stores just in-frame clones and leaves some out. The sample lists under 85,000 clones, around 78% seen once, with roughly 1.5% in the top ten. Sequencing input: PBMCs. The receptors come from a man aged 40-49 years in good health and CMV-seronegative.

The chain uses TRBV7-2 and TRBJ2-2; 7 nucleotides align to TRBD2. From germline, CDR1 is SGHTA and CDR2 FQGNSA. V lost 5 bases, J lost 5 bases, and 2 bases stayed unmatched. The CDR3 covers 13 residues. CDR3 residues: CASSRLATGELFF. DNA for the CDR3: TGTGCCAGCAGCCGACTAGCTACCGGGGAGCTGTTTTTT.

This clone was recorded only once. The V and J genes are TRBV9 and TRBJ2-7; a weak D match, TRBD1 (6 bases). Germline CDR1 and CDR2: SGDLS and YYNGEE. The ends were cut back, 0 bases at V and 2 bases at J, with 9 bases in the middle. This CDR3 has 14 amino acids. Here the CDR3 reads CASSVEGETYEQYF. The CDR3 DNA follows: TGTGCCAGCAGCGTAGAGGGGGAGACCTACGAGCAGTACTTC.

The V gene is TRBV16, the J gene TRBJ2-7, with unresolved D. V lost 2 bases, J lost 4 bases, and 9 bases lay in between. Germline V CDR1 and CDR2: KGHSY, FQNENV. The length of the CDR3 is 13 residues. The CDR3 region is CASSQLRSYEQYF. The CDR3 nucleotides read TGTGCCAGCAGCCAACTCCGCAGTTACGAGCAGTACTTC.

This clone appeared a few times. The junction and the germline gene differ at one end; a read error may be behind it. The J gene is TRBJ2-6, the V gene TRBV19, with 7 positions matching TRBD1. CDR3 length equals 17 residues. Germline CDR1 is LNHDA and CDR2 is SQIVND (reference sequence). CDR3 in amino acids: CASSRTGGSSRANVLTF. The CDR3, as DNA: TGTGCCAGTAGTAGGACAGGTGGGAGCTCTAGGGCCAACGTCCTGACTTTC.

The chain is built from TRBV11-1 and TRBJ2-2, with a possible D match to TRBD2 (7 bases). Germline loops: CDR1 SGHAT, CDR2 FQDESV (reference sequence). CDR3 length equals 15 residues. Trimming took 7 bases from V and 6 from J, leaving 18 bases between them. The CDR3 nucleotides read TGTGCCAGCACCCTAACGGGGGGCGCATCCGGGGAGCTGTTTTTT. It codes for CASTLTGGASGELFF.

V and J are TRBV7-6 and TRBJ2-1; 11 nucleotides match TRBD2. This CDR3 spans 15 amino acids. V lost 2 bases and J lost 7; bases outside the gene matches: 4. The germline V gene has CDR1 SGHVS and CDR2 FNYEAQ. The CDR3, as DNA: TGTGCCAGCAGCTTAAGGCTAGCGGGAGGAAATGAGCAGTTCTTC. Protein sequence: CASSLRLAGGNEQFF.

The chain employs TRBV7-9 and TRBJ2-2; maybe TRBD2 (5 bases). V was clipped by 6 bases and J by 8 bases, with 10 bases between them. The CDR3 totals 12 residues. The germline V gene has CDR1 SEHNR and CDR2 FQNEAQ (reference sequence). For the CDR3, the DNA is TGTGCCAGCAGTTATGTAGCGGGGGAGCTGTTTTTT. It specifies CASSYVAGELFF.

The J gene is TRBJ2-5, the V gene TRBV6-1, with 7 bases identical to TRBD2. V trimming: 6 bases; J trimming: 5 bases; junction bases outside the gene matches: 12. This CDR3 is built from 15 residues. Germline assignment: CDR1 MNHNS and CDR2 SASEGT. For the CDR3, the DNA is TGTGCCAGCAGCCCTTCTAGCGGACCCCGGGAGACCCAGTACTTC. This encodes CASSPSSGPRETQYF.

The gene calls are TRBV28 and TRBJ2-5, with a possible D match to TRBD2 (5 bases). The CDR3 covers 14 residues. In germline, CDR1 is MDHEN, CDR2 SYDVKM. The germline V and J ends were trimmed by 3 bases and 5 bases, with 13 bases remaining between them. CDR3 sequence reads: CASSFRGWEETQYF. The CDR3 DNA reads TGTGCCAGCAGTTTCCGAGGCTGGGAGGAGACCCAGTACTTC.

J is TRBJ1-2 and V is TRBV15; 7 nucleotides match TRBD1. Germline values: CDR1 LNHNV, CDR2 YYDKDF (reference sequence). Trimming removed 0 bases from V and 6 bases from J; junction bases left unmatched: 10. The CDR3 has 16 amino acids. CDR3 in amino acids: CATSRDLAPGQNGYTF. The CDR3 DNA sequence: TGTGCCACCAGCAGAGATCTAGCTCCGGGACAGAATGGCTACACCTTC.

V usage is TRBV4-1 and J usage is TRBJ1-4, with D possibly TRBD1 on 6 matching bases. Per germline, CDR1 MGHRA and CDR2 YSYEKL. The CDR3 has 16 amino acids. Trimming shortened V by 2 bases and J by 4 bases, and 14 bases separated the two germline ends. The CDR3 sequence is CASSQFGRTVNEKLFF. As DNA, the CDR3 is TGCGCCAGCAGCCAATTTGGCAGGACAGTTAATGAAAAACTGTTTTTT.

The rearrangement uses TRBV10-3 and TRBJ2-7, with D possibly matching TRBD1 (6 bases). V lost 3 bases and J 0 bases, leaving 9 bases between the germline ends. The V gene's germline CDR1 is ENHRY and CDR2 SYGVKD. CDR3 size: 14 residues. The CDR3 DNA sequence: TGTGCCATCAGTGATGGACAGACCTCCTACGAGCAGTACTTC. Translated: CAISDGQTSYEQYF.

V gene TRBV2 combines with J gene TRBJ2-1, with TRBD2 identical over 14 bases. Trimming removed 6 bases from V and 0 bases from J; junction bases left unmatched: 7. Per germline, CDR1 SNHLY and CDR2 FYNNEI. This CDR3 has 18 amino acids. Written as DNA, the CDR3 is TGTGCCAGCAGGGGGGGACTAGCGGGAGTCGGCTCCTACAATGAGCAGTTCTTC. Residues: CASRGGLAGVGSYNEQFF.

Concerning this clone: This same CDR3 is encoded by further DNA sequences in the sample. This chain links TRBV19 with TRBJ1-2; tentatively, D is TRBD1 (5 bases). Germline V lookup: CDR1 LNHDA, CDR2 SQIVND (reference sequence). This CDR3 spans 13 amino acids. Trimming took 3 bases from V and 2 from J, leaving 7 bases between them. The CDR3 DNA reads as TGTGCCAGTAGTATGGGGGGGAACTATGGCTACACCTTC. Translating gives CASSMGGNYGYTF.

This clone has just a few counts. V and J are TRBV19 and TRBJ1-3; 10 nucleotides agree with TRBD1. Losses at the gene ends were 8 bases for V and 0 bases for J; bases not matched to a gene: 4. Germline V lookup: CDR1 LNHDA, CDR2 SQIVND (reference sequence). This CDR3 comprises 15 residues. The CDR3 DNA reads as TGTGCCAGTGGGGACAGGGGAAGCTCTGGAAACACCATATATTTT. Protein sequence: CASGDRGSSGNTIYF.

The chain has TRBV11-3 and TRBJ2-5; TRBD2 agrees at 13 bases. Trimming removed 5 bases from V and 1 base from J; junction bases left unmatched: 4. In germline, CDR1 is SGHNT, CDR2 YENEEA. The CDR3 spans 16 residues. This CDR3 reads CASSHGTSGTQETQYF. The CDR3 DNA reads as TGTGCCAGCAGCCACGGGACTAGCGGGACCCAAGAGACCCAGTACTTC.

The chain couples TRBV7-9 to TRBJ1-1; unclear D gene. Germline CDR1 is SEHNR and CDR2 is FQNEAQ (reference sequence). V lost 5 bases and J 6 bases, leaving 10 bases between the germline ends. The CDR3 totals 12 residues. The CDR3 DNA follows: TGTGCCAGCAGCCAAGGACTCGCTGAAGCTTTCTTT. This codes for CASSQGLAEAFF. Using reference TRBV7-9 and TRBJ1-1 for the parts outside the CDR3, the full variable domain is DTGVSQNPRHKITKRGQNVTFRCDPISEHNRLYWYRQTLGQGPEFLTYFQNEAQLEKSRLLSDRFSAERPKGSFSTLEIQRTEQGDSAMYLCASSQGLAEAFFGQGTRLTVV.

The chain carries TRBV13 and TRBJ2-1; 13 bases are shared with TRBD2. Germline V gene data show CDR1 as PRHDT and CDR2 as FYEKMQ (reference sequence). This CDR3 comprises 16 residues. V gave up 4 bases and J gave up 8 bases; unmatched junction bases: 8. CDR3: CASSSIWTSGSYEQFF. The DNA for the CDR3 is TGTGCCAGCAGCTCAATTTGGACTAGCGGGAGTTATGAGCAGTTCTTC. The complete variable domain, with remaining parts taken from reference TRBV13 and TRBJ2-1, reads AAGVIQSPRHLIKEKRETATLKCYPIPRHDTVYWYQQGPGQDPQFLISFYEKMQSDKGSIPDRFSAQQFSDYHSELNMSSLELGDSALYFCASSSIWTSGSYEQFFGPGTRLTVL.

The rearrangement joins TRBV2 to TRBJ2-2; weak D call: TRBD2 (5 bases). This CDR3 contains 14 residues. Trimming removed 6 bases at V and 8 bases at J, with 16 bases between. In germline, CDR1 is SNHLY, CDR2 FYNNEI. The CDR3 region is CASRGGLQSGELFF. The CDR3 nucleotides are TGTGCCAGCAGGGGCGGGCTCCAATCAGGGGAGCTGTTTTTT.

The chain uses TRBV5-5 and TRBJ1-4, with D perhaps matching TRBD1 (6 bases). Trimming took 4 bases from V and 0 from J, leaving 10 bases between them. The germline gives CDR1 SGHKS, CDR2 YYEKEE (reference sequence). This CDR3 is 15 amino acids long. The CDR3 region has the DNA TGTGCCAGCAGCAATAGACAGGCAACTAATGAAAAACTGTTTTTT. It encodes CASSNRQATNEKLFF.

This chain links TRBV6-1 with TRBJ2-3; D is unclear. Between the trimmed V and J ends, which lost 0 bases and 1 base, there was a span of 5 bases. The germline V gene has CDR1 MNHNS and CDR2 SASEGT. The CDR3 consists of 14 residues. This CDR3 is CASSEASGTDTQYF. Here the CDR3 DNA reads TGTGCCAGCAGTGAAGCGAGCGGCACAGATACGCAGTATTTT.

The rearrangement links TRBV4-2 to TRBJ1-3; D is possibly TRBD1 (5 bases). V was cut by 0 bases and J by 4 bases, with 13 bases left in between. This CDR3 is 16 amino acids long. CDR1 is LGHNA, CDR2 YNFKEQ, per germline. As DNA, the CDR3 is TGTGCCAGCAGCCAAGACGGGGAGGGGACCGGAAACACCATATATTTT. This translates into CASSQDGEGTGNTIYF.

J is TRBJ1-1 and V is TRBV6-5; 7 nucleotides line up with TRBD1. The V and J ends lost 6 bases and 5 bases, in that order; junction bases with no gene match: 3. The CDR3 loop spans 12 amino acids. The germline gives CDR1 MNHEY, CDR2 SVGAGI. The CDR3 region has the DNA TGTGCCAGCAGCGGGACAGTAACTGAAGCTTTCTTT. Protein sequence: CASSGTVTEAFF.

The J gene is TRBJ2-5, the V gene TRBV4-1, with a possible D match to TRBD1 (6 bases). CDR1 is MGHRA and CDR2 is YSYEKL in the germline V gene. The CDR3 has 15 amino acids. V lost 1 base to trimming and J lost 11 bases, with 20 bases between them. The CDR3 DNA follows: TGCGCCAGCAGCCAAGTGCGAGACCCCGAGGGGGAGCAGTACTTC. Translating gives CASSQVRDPEGEQYF.